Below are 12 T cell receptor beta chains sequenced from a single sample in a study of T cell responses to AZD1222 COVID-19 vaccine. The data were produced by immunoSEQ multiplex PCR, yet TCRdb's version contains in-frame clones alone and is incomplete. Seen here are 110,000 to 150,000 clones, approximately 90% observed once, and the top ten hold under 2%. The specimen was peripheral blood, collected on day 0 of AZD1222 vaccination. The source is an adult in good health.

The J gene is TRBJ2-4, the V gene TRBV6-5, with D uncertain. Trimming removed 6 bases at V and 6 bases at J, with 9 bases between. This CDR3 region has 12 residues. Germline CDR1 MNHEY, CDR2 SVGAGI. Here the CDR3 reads CASRPARNIQYF. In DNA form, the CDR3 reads TGTGCCAGCAGACCCGCCCGAAACATTCAGTACTTC.

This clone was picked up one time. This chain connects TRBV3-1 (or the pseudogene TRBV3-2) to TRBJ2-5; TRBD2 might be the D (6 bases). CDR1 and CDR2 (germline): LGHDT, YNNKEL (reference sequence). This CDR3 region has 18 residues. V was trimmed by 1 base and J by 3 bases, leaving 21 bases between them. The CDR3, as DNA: TGTGCCAGCAGCCAAGGAATTTTGTGGGACTCGAAGGAAGAGACCCAGTACTTC. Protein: CASSQGILWDSKEETQYF.

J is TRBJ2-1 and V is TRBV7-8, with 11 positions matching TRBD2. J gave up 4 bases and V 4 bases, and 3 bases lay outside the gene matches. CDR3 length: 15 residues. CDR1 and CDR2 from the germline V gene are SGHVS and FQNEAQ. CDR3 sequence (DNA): TGTGCCAGCAGCTCTAGACTAGCGGGGTACAATGAGCAGTTCTTC. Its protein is CASSSRLAGYNEQFF.

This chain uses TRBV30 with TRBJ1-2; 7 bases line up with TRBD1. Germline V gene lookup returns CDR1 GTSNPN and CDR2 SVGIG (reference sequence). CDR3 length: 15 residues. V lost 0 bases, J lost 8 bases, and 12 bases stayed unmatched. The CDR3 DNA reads TGTGCCTGGAGTGTAGCGGGCAGGGGGTTAAACGGCTACACCTTC. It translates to CAWSVAGRGLNGYTF.

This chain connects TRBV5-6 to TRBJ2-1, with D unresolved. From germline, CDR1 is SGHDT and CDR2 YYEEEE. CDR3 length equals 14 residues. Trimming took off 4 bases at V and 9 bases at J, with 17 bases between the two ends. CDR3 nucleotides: TGTGCCAGCAGCGCGGAGCCCCGATTGTCTGAGCAGTTCTTC. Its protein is CASSAEPRLSEQFF. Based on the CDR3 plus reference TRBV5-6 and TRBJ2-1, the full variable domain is DAGVTQSPTHLIKTRGQQVTLRCSPKSGHDTVSWYQQALGQGPQFIFQYYEEEERQRGNFPDRFSGHQFPNYSSELNVNALLLGDSALYLCASSAEPRLSEQFFGPGTRLTVL.

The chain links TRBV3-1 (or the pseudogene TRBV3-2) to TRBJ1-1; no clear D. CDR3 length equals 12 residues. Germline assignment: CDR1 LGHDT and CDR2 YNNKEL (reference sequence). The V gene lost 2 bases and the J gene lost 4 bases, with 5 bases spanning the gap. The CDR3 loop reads CASSQFGTEAFF. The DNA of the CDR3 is TGTGCCAGCAGCCAATTTGGCACTGAAGCTTTCTTT.

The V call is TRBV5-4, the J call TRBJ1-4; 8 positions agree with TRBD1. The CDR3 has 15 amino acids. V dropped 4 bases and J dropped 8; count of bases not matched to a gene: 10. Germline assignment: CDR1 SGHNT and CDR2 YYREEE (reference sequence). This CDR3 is CASSMAGTGVEKLFF. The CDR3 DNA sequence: TGTGCCAGCAGCATGGCCGGGACAGGTGTCGAAAAACTGTTTTTT.

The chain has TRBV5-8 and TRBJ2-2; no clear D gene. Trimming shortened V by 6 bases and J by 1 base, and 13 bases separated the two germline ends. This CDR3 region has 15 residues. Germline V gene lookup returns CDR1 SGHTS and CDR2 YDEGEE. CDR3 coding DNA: TGTGCCAGCAAAAATCGTCAGCTGAACACCGGGGAGCTGTTTTTT. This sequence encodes CASKNRQLNTGELFF.

Here the CDR3 DNA reads TGTGCCAGCAGCCAAGGGGTAACAGCCTTCTATGGCTACACCTTC. Encoded protein: CASSQGVTAFYGYTF. J is TRBJ1-2 and V is TRBV3-1 (or the pseudogene TRBV3-2); the D is unclear. V lost 1 base and J 4 bases, leaving 13 bases between the germline ends. Germline CDR1 and CDR2: LGHDT and YNNKEL (reference sequence). This CDR3 is built from 15 residues.

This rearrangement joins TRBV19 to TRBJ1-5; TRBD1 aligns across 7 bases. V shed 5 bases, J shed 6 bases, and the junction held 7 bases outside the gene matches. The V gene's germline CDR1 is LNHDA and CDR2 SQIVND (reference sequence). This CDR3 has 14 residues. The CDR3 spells CASSVRGVTQPQHF. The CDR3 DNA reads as TGTGCCAGTAGTGTCAGGGGGGTAACTCAGCCCCAGCATTTT.

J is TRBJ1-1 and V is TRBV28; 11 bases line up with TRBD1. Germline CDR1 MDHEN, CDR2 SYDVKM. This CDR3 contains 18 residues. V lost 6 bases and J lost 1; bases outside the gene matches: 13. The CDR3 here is CASRETGTGGWKNTEAFF. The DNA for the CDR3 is TGTGCCAGCAGGGAAACCGGGACAGGGGGATGGAAGAACACTGAAGCTTTCTTT.

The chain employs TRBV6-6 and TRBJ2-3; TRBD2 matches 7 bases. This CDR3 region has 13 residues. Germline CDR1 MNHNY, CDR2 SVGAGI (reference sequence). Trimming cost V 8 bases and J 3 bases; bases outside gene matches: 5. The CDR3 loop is CASLVGRTDTQYF. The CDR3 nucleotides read TGTGCCAGCCTGGTCGGGAGGACAGATACGCAGTATTTT.